Here is one TCR beta chain with its context. TCRdb reprocessed the reads via MiXCR and lists one record per CDR3 protein. The sample records 740,000 or so distinct CDR3 sequences, under 40% being singletons. This record belongs to a study of T cell repertoires in cytomegalovirus infection. Overall study: Public TCR beta signatures were indicative of both CMV infection and a matching HLA type.

The CDR3 covers 14 residues. The V and J ends lost 5 bases and 4 bases respectively, with 14 bases between them. The V call is TRBV12-3 or TRBV12-4, the J call TRBJ2-5, with TRBD2 as a possible D gene (5 bases). The sequenced material came from PBMCs. The receptor was derived from a human donor in good health (CMV status not recorded). Some clones in this sample may be carry-over from other donors' samples. The CDR3 coding sequence is TGTGCCAGCAGTCCCCCCAGAGGGTCAGAGACCCAGTACTTC. Its translation is CASSPPRGSETQYF.